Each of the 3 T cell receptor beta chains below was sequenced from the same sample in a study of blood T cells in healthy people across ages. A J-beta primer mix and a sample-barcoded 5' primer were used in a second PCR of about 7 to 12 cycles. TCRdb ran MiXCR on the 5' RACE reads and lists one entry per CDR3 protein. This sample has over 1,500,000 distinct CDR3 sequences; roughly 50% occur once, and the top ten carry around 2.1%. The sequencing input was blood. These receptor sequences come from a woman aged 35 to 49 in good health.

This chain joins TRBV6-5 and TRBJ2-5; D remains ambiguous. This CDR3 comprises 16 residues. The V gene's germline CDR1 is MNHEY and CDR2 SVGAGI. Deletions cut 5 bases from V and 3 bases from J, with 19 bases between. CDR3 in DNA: TGTGCCAGCAGTACATACTCGGCAGTGGCGAAAGAGACCCAGTACTTC. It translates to CASSTYSAVAKETQYF.

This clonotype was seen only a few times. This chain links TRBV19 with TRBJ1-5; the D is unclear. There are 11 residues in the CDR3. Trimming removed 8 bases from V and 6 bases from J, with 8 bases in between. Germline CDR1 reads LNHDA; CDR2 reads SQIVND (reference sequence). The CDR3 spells CASGLSQPQHF. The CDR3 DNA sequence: TGTGCCAGTGGACTAAGTCAGCCCCAGCATTTT.

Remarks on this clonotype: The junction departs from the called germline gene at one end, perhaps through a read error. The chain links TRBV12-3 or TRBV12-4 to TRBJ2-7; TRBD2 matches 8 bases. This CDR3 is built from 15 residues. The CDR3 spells CASRLAGFSYNEQYF. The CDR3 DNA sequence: TGTGCCAGCAGGTTAGCGGGGTTCTCCTACAATGAGCAGTACTTC.